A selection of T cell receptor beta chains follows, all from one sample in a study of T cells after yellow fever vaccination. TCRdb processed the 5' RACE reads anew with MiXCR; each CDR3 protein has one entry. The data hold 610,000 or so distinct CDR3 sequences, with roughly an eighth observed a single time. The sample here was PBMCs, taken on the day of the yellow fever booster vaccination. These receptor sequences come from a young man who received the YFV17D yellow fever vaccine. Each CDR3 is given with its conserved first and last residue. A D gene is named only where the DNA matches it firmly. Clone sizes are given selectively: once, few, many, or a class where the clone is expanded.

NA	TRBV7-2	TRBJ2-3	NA	TGTGCCAGCAGCGGCAGGGTATCCGATACGCAGTATTTT	CASSGRVSDTQYF
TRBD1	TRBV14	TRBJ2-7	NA	TGTGCCAGCAGCCCCTACAGGGGTAACTACGAGCAGTACTTC	CASSPYRGNYEQYF
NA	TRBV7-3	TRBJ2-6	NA	TGTGCCAGCAGCCCGGAGGCCGCGGGGGCCAACGTCCTGACTTTC	CASSPEAAGANVLTF
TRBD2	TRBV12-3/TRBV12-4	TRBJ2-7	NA	TGTGCCAGCACCCGATACGAGCGGGAGTATTCCTACGAGCAGTACTTC	CASTRYEREYSYEQYF
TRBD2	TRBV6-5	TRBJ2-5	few	TGTGCCAGCAGTTACTCGATAACGTCTAGCGGAGAGACCCAGTACTTC	CASSYSITSSGETQYF
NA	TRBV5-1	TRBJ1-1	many	TGCGCCAGCAGCTTGGGTGGAACTTCGAACACTGAAGCTTTCTTT	CASSLGGTSNTEAFF
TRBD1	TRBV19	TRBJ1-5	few	TGTGCCAGTAGGACAGGGGCCAGCAATCAGCCCCAGCATTTT	CASRTGASNQPQHF
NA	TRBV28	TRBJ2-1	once	TGTGCCAGCCGAGACATGGGTAGAGTCAATGAGCAGTTCTTC	CASRDMGRVNEQFF
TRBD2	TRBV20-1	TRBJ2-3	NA	TGCAGTGCTAGACCCCTAAGGCCCCTAGCGGGAGGGAGCACAGATACGCAGTATTTT	CSARPLRPLAGGSTDTQYF
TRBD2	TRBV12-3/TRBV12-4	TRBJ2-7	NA	TGTGCCAGCAGCCCCGACGGGACTAGCGGGAGGATCGAGCAGTACTTC	CASSPDGTSGRIEQYF
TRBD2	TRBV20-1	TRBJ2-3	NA	TGCAGTGCTAGCGGGAGGGAGATAGATACGCAGTATTTT	CSASGREIDTQYF
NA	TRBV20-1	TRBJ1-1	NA	TGCAGTGCGCCGACACATAATATAAACACTGAAGCTTTCTTT	CSAPTHNINTEAFF
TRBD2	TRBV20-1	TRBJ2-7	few	TGCAGTGCTAGTCCAGCGGGCGGGAGGACCTACGAGCAGTACTTC	CSASPAGGRTYEQYF
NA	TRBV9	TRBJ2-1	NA	TGTGCCAGCAGCGGAGGGACTTTCTACAATGAGCAGTTCTTC	CASSGGTFYNEQFF
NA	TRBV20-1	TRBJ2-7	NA	TGCAGTGCCCCCACCACCGAGCAGTACTTC	CSAPTTEQYF
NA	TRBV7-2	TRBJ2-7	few	TGTGCCAGCAGCTTAGATGGCGGCCAAACCTACGAGCAGTACTTC	CASSLDGGQTYEQYF
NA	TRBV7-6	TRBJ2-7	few	TGTGCCAGCAGCTTAGCGGGAGGTTCATCCTACTACGAGCAGTACTTC	CASSLAGGSSYYEQYF
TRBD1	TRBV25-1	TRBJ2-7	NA	TGTGCCAGCAGGGTAGGGACAGGGTCCTACGAGCAGTACTTC	CASRVGTGSYEQYF
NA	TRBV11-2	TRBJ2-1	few	TGTGCCAGCAGCCCGGTAGTTGGCGGCTACAATGAGCAGTTCTTC	CASSPVVGGYNEQFF
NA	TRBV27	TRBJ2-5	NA	TGTGCCAGCAGTTTATTCGGGATGGGGCAAGAGACCCAGTACTTC	CASSLFGMGQETQYF
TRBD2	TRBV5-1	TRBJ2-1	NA	TGCGCCAGCAGCTTTTCAGCGGGAGGCAATGAGCAGTTCTTC	CASSFSAGGNEQFF
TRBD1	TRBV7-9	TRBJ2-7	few	TGTGCCAGCAGCTTCGGGACAGGGGGCCCCTTGGAGCAGTACTTC	CASSFGTGGPLEQYF
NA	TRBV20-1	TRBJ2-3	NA	TGCAGTGCTAGAGATGGGGGGCGAAGCACAGATACGCAGTATTTT	CSARDGGRSTDTQYF
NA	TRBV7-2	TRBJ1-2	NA	TGTGCCAGCAGCTTAGCAGGGGCGGACTATGGCTACACCTTC	CASSLAGADYGYTF
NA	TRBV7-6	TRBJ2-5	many	TGTGCCAGCAGCCTCAGTCCCGACGCATTCCAAGAGACCCAGTACTTC	CASSLSPDAFQETQYF
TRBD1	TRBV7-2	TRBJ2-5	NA	TGTGCCAGCAGCTTAGTGGAGACAGGGGGCGAGACCCAGTACTTC	CASSLVETGGETQYF
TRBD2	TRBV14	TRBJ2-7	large	TGTGCCAGCAGCCGGGACTACCCCTCCTACGAGCAGTACTTC	CASSRDYPSYEQYF
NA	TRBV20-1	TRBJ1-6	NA	TGCAGTGCTGTCCACAGGGATACTTATAATTCACCCCTCCACTTT	CSAVHRDTYNSPLHF
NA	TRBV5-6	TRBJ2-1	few	TGTGCCAGCAGCTTGATCACGGGGGTCGTGTACAATGAGCAGTTCTTC	CASSLITGVVYNEQFF
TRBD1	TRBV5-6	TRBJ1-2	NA	TGTGCCAGCAGCTTGTTAACGAGACAGGGGGGGAATGGCTACACCTTC	CASSLLTRQGGNGYTF
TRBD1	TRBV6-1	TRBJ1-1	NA	TGTGCCAGCAGTACCCAGGGGGGAGACACTGAAGCTTTCTTT	CASSTQGGDTEAFF
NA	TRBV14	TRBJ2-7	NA	TGTGCCAGCAGCCACCTTTTGCGGGGTACCTACGAGCAGTACTTC	CASSHLLRGTYEQYF
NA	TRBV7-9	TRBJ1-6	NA	TGTGCCAGCAGCTTAGGGGACTCCCACCTCCACTTT	CASSLGDSHLHF
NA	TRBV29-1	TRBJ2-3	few	TGCAGCACCCCGGGTCTAGCCCGCACAGATACGCAGTATTTT	CSTPGLARTDTQYF
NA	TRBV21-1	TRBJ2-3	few	TGTGCCGCACATCTAGGCAGGGTTTCAACGGTTACGCAGTATTTT	CAAHLGRVSTVTQYF
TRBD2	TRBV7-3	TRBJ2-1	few	TGTGCCAGCAGCTGGGTAGCGGGAGGGGCCTACAATGAGCAGTTCTTC	CASSWVAGGAYNEQFF
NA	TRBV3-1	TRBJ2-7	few	TGTGCCAGCAGCCAAGATCGTTCTCGTGGGACCTACGAGCAGTACTTC	CASSQDRSRGTYEQYF
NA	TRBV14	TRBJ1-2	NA	TGTGCCAGCAGCCTGGAGGGGCAGGGCTATGGCTACACCTTC	CASSLEGQGYGYTF
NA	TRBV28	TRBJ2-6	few	TGTGCCAGCAGTTACGGGGGCGCTGGGGCCAACGTCCTGACTTTC	CASSYGGAGANVLTF
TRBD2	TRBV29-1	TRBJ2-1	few	TGCAGCGTCGCGGGAGGGCCGAACAATGAGCAGTTCTTC	CSVAGGPNNEQFF
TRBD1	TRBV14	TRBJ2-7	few	TGTGCCAGCAGCCTCCTCCTCCAGGGGGAAGACGAGCAGTACTTC	CASSLLLQGEDEQYF
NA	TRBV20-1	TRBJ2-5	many	TGCAGTGCTCGGTCAGGGTCGGAGACCCAGTACTTC	CSARSGSETQYF
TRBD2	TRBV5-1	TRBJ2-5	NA	TGCGCCAGCAGCTTGTCGGCTAGCGGGGAACAAGAGACCCAGTACTTC	CASSLSASGEQETQYF
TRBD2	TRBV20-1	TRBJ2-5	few	TGCAGTGCAGGGGGTAGCGGGAGGATAGAGACCCAGTACTTC	CSAGGSGRIETQYF
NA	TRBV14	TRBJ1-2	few	TGTGCCAGCAGCCAAGATCAGGGTACACGAGGCTACACCTTC	CASSQDQGTRGYTF
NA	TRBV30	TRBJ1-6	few	TGTGCCTGGAGTGCGGGACACAGGAATTCACCCCTCCACTTT	CAWSAGHRNSPLHF
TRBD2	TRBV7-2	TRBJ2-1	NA	TGTGCCTCTCGGACTAGCGGGAGGATCGGGAATGAGCAGTTCTTC	CASRTSGRIGNEQFF
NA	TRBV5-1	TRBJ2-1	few	TGCGCCAGCAGCGGAGGGTCCGAGGCCTACAATGAGCAGTTCTTC	CASSGGSEAYNEQFF
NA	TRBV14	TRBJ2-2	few	TGTGCCAGCAGCCAATCGAGGGGCCGCACCGGGGAGCTGTTTTTT	CASSQSRGRTGELFF
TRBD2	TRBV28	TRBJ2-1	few	TGTGCCTCTGTTGGGGGAGGGTACAATGAGCAGTTCTTC	CASVGGGYNEQFF
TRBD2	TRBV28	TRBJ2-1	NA	TGTGCCAGCAGTTTATTGACTAGGCGGGGGGGGAATGAGCAGTTCTTC	CASSLLTRRGGNEQFF